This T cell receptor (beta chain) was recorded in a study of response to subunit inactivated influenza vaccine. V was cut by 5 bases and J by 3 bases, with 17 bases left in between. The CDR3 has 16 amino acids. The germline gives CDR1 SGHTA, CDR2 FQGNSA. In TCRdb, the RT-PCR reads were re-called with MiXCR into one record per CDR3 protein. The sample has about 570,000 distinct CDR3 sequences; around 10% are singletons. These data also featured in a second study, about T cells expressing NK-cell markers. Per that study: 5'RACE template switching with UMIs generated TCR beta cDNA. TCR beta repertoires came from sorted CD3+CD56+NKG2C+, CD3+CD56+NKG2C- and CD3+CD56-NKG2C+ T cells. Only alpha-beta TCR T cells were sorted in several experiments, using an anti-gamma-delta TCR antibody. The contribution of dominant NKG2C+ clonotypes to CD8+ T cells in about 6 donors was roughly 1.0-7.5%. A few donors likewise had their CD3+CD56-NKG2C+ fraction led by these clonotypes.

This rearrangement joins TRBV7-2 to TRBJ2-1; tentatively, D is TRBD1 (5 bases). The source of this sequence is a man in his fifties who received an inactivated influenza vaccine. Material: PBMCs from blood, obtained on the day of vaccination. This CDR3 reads CASSPMPGYDYNEQFF. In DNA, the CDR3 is TGTGCCAGCAGCCCCATGCCAGGGTATGACTACAATGAGCAGTTCTTC.